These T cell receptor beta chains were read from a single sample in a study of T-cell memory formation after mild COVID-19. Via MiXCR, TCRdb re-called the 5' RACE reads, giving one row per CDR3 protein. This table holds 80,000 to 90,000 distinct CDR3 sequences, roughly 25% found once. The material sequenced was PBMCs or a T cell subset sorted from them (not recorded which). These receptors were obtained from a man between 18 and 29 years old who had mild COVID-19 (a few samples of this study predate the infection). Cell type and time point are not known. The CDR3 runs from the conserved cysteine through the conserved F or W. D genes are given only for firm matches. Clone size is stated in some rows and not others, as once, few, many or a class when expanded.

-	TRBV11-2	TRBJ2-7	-	TGTGCCAGCAGCTCGCGGAACAGGGAGTCCTACGAGCAGTACTTC	CASSSRNRESYEQYF
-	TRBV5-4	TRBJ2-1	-	TGTGCCAGCAGCTTTACCGGGAATGAGCAGTTCTTC	CASSFTGNEQFF
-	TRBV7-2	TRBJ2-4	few	TGTGCCAGCAGCTCTTGGTGGCCCAAAAACATTCAGTACTTC	CASSSWWPKNIQYF
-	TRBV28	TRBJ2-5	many	TGTGCCAGCAGTTTACTAGCGAATCAAGAGACCCAGTACTTC	CASSLLANQETQYF
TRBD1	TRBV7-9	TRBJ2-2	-	TGTGCCAAGGGACAGGTGAACACCGGGGAGCTGTTTTTT	CAKGQVNTGELFF
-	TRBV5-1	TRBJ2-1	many	TGCGCCAGCAGCCCCGCTCTCCTGGGTGGTGAGCAGTTCTTC	CASSPALLGGEQFF
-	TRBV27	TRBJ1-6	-	TGTGCCAGCAGTTTAGAAGGTCGGCCCCTCCACTTT	CASSLEGRPLHF
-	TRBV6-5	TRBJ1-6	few	TGTGCCAGCAGTTACCCGGGCTATAATTCACCCCTCCACTTT	CASSYPGYNSPLHF
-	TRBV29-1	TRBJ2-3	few	TGCAGCGTTGAAAGGACCGTAGCCCCAGATACGCAGTATTTT	CSVERTVAPDTQYF
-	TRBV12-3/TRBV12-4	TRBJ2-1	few	TGTGCCAGCAGCGAACGGGGGGCAGGTGAGCAGTTCTTC	CASSERGAGEQFF
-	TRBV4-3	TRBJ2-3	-	TGCGCCAGCAGCCAAGAGCCACCCGGGCCCAGGGCCTGGGATACGCAGTATTTT	CASSQEPPGPRAWDTQYF
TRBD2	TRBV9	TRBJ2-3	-	TGTGCCAGCAGCGTCTCTAGCGGGGGTGAGCAGTATTTT	CASSVSSGGEQYF
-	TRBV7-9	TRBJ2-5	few	TGTGCCAGCATGCAGGGGGGGCCAGAGACCCAGTACTTC	CASMQGGPETQYF
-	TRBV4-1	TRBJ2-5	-	TGCGCCAGCAGCCAAGGCAGGAGGGGGACGGAGACCCAGTACTTC	CASSQGRRGTETQYF
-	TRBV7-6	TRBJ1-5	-	TGTGCCAGCAGCCCAGGGGTGACCGTTCAGCCCCAGCATTTT	CASSPGVTVQPQHF
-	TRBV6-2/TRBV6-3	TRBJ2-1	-	TGTGCCAGCACTTTGGGGGCAGAGCAGTTCTTC	CASTLGAEQFF
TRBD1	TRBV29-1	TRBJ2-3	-	TGCAGCGCTGGGACAGGGGAAGATACGCAGTATTTT	CSAGTGEDTQYF
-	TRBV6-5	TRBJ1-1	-	TGTGCCAGCAGTTACTCGCCAGTCTTGAACACTGAAGCTTTCTTT	CASSYSPVLNTEAFF
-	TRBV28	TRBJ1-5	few	TGTGCCAGCGGGGGCGAACAGGAGAAAAATCAGCCCCAGCATTTT	CASGGEQEKNQPQHF
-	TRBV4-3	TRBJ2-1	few	TGCGCCAGCAGCCAAGGGGGACGGATCAATGAGCAGTTCTTC	CASSQGGRINEQFF
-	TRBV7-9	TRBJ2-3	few	TGTGCCAGCAGCCAGGACTCACTTTTCTCCACAGATACGCAGTATTTT	CASSQDSLFSTDTQYF
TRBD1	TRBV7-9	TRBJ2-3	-	TGTGCCAGCAGCATTCTTCACAGGGGGTACACAGATACGCAGTATTTT	CASSILHRGYTDTQYF
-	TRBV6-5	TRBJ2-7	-	TGTGCCAGCAGTCTTCCCGGACAGCACTACGAGCAGTACTTC	CASSLPGQHYEQYF
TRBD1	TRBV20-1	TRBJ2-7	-	TGCAGTGCTAGAGGGGCAGGGGGTTCCTACGAGCAGTACTTC	CSARGAGGSYEQYF
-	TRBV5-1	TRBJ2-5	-	TGCGCCAGCAGCAATCCATTGGCCAAGAAGACCCAGTACTTC	CASSNPLAKKTQYF
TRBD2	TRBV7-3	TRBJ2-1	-	TGTGCCAGCAGCCACAACCGGGGGGGCCATGAGCAGTTCTTC	CASSHNRGGHEQFF
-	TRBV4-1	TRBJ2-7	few	TGCGCCAGCAGCCAAGGGGATCTCGGAAGGGCCTACGAGCAGTACTTC	CASSQGDLGRAYEQYF
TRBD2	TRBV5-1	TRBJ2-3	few	TGCGCCAGCAGCTCACTGACTAGCGGTAGCACAGATACGCAGTATTTT	CASSSLTSGSTDTQYF
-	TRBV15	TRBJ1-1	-	TGTGTAACCCAGCCGACACCGAACACTGAAGCTTTCTTT	CVTQPTPNTEAFF
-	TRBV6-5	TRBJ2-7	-	TGTGCCAGCAGTTCGGGCCCGGAGGTGAACGAGCAGTACTTC	CASSSGPEVNEQYF
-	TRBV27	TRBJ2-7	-	TGTGCCAGCCGCGAAAACTACGAGCAGTACTTC	CASRENYEQYF
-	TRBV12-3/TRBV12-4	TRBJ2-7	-	TGTGCCAGCAGCGGCCCAGGGAGACCCTACGAGCAGTACTTC	CASSGPGRPYEQYF
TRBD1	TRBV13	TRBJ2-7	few	TGTGCCAGCAGCTTAGTGTTTCAGGGGGCGAGGGAGCAGTACTTC	CASSLVFQGAREQYF
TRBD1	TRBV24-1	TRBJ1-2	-	TGTGCCACCAGTGACCCGGGGACAGGGGATCTTCACTATGGCTACACCTTC	CATSDPGTGDLHYGYTF
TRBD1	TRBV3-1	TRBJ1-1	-	TGTGCCAGCAGGGGCTCCAGCCCAGGGGGGAACACTGAAGCTTTCTTT	CASRGSSPGGNTEAFF
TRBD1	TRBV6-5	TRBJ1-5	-	TGTGCCAGCACCAACGGACAGGGAGGACAGCCCCAGCATTTT	CASTNGQGGQPQHF
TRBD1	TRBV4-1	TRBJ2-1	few	TGCGCCAGCAGCCAAGATGAGGGGACAGGGTTGAGTGAGCAGTTCTTC	CASSQDEGTGLSEQFF
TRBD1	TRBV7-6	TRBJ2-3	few	TGTGCCAGCAGCTCCGACAGGGGGAGTATAACAGATACGCAGTATTTT	CASSSDRGSITDTQYF
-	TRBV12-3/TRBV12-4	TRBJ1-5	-	TGTGCCAGCACTTCCCGTAATCAGCCCCAGCATTTT	CASTSRNQPQHF
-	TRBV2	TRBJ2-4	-	TGTGCCAGCAGTGATGAGGGGATGGCCAAAAACATTCAGTACTTC	CASSDEGMAKNIQYF
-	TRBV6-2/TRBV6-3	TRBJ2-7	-	TGTGCCAGCAGTTTCCTGATGTTTCAGCCGCTTAACTCCTACGAGCAGTACTTC	CASSFLMFQPLNSYEQYF
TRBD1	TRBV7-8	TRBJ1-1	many	TGTGCCAGCAGCTTAGCCGCAACAGGGGGCAGTGAAGCTTTCTTT	CASSLAATGGSEAFF
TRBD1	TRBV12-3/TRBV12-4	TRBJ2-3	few	TGTGCCAGCAGTTTAGCGCGGGGACAGGGGCCGAATACGCAGTATTTT	CASSLARGQGPNTQYF
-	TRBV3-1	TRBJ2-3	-	TGTGCCAAGCAGAGTCCCACAGATACGCAGTATTTT	CAKQSPTDTQYF
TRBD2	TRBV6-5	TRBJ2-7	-	TGTGCCAGCAGGGGGACTAGCGGGGGTTCCTACGAGCAGTACTTC	CASRGTSGGSYEQYF
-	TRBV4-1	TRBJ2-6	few	TGCGCCAGCAGCCAAGAGGGCTCTGGGGCCAACGTCCTGACTTTC	CASSQEGSGANVLTF
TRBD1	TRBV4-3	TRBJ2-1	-	TGCGCCAGCAGCCAAGAGGACAGGGACAATGAGCAGTTCTTC	CASSQEDRDNEQFF
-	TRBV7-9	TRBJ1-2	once	TGTGCCAGCAGCTTTGCGAACGGCGGATATGGCTACACCTTC	CASSFANGGYGYTF
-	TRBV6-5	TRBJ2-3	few	TGTGCCAGCAATTACAGGGAGTCGGATACGCAGTATTTT	CASNYRESDTQYF
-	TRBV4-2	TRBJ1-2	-	TGTGCCAGCAGCCAAGACGGTTCGGGCACGGCTAACTATGGCTACACCTTC	CASSQDGSGTANYGYTF
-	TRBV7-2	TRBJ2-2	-	TGTGCCAGCAGCTCGCCCACGTCGAACACCGGGGAGCTGTTTTTT	CASSSPTSNTGELFF
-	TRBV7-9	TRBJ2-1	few	TGTGCCAGCAGCTTAACTGAGTCCTACAATGAGCAGTTCTTC	CASSLTESYNEQFF
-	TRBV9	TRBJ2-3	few	TGTGCCAGCAGCGCTCACCACACCGGTCGCGGCCCCGCAGATACGCAGTATTTT	CASSAHHTGRGPADTQYF